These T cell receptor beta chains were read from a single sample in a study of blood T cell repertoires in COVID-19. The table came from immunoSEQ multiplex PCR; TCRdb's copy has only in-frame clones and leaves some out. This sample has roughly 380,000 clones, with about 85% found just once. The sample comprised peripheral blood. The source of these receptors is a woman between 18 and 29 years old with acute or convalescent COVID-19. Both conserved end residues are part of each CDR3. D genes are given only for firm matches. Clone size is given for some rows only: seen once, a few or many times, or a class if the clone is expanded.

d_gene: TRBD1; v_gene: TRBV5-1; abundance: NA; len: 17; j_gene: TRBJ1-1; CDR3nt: TGCGCCAGCAGCCCGACGGGAACAGGGGCCTTGAACACTGAAGCTTTCTTT; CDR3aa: CASSPTGTGALNTEAFF
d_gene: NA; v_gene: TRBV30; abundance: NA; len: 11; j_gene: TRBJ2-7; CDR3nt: TGTGCCTGGGGACTCTCCTACGAGCAGTACTTC; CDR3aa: CAWGLSYEQYF
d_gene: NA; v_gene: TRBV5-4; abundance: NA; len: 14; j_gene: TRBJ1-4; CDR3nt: TGTGCCAGCAGCTTGACAGGCACTAATGAAAAACTGTTTTTT; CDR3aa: CASSLTGTNEKLFF
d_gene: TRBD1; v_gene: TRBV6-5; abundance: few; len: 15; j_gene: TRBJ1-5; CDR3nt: TGTGCCAGCAGTCAACAGGGGCAGAGCAATCAGCCCCAGCATTTT; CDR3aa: CASSQQGQSNQPQHF
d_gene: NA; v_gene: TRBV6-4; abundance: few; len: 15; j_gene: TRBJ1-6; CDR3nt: TGTGCCAGCAGCAGATCGTTGGGAGATAATTCACCCCTCCACTTT; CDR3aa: CASSRSLGDNSPLHF
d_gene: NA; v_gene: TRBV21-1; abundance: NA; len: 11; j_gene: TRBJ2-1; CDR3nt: TGTGCCAGCAGGGAGACCAGTGAGCAGTTCTTC; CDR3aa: CASRETSEQFF
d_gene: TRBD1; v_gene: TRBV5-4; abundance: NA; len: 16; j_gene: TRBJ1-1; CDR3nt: TGTGCCAGCAGCGGGGGGACAGGGGGAGGATCCACTGAAGCTTTCTTT; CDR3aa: CASSGGTGGGSTEAFF
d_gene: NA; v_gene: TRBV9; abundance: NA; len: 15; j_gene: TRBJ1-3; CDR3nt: TGTGCCAGCAGCGTAGAAGAGATCTCTGGAAACACCATATATTTT; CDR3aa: CASSVEEISGNTIYF
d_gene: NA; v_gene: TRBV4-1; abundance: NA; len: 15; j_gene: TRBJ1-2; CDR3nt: TGCGCCAGCAGCCCCTCTGCGACAAAGGACTATGGCTACACCTTC; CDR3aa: CASSPSATKDYGYTF
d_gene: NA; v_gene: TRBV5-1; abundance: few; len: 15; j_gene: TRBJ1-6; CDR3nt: TGCGCCAGCAGCTTGGCGGGGGGGGGTAATTCACCCCTCCACTTT; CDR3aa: CASSLAGGGNSPLHF
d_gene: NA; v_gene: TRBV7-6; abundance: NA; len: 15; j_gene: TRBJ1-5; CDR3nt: TGTGCCAGCAGCTTAAATACGGGGGTGAATCAGCCCCAGCATTTT; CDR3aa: CASSLNTGVNQPQHF
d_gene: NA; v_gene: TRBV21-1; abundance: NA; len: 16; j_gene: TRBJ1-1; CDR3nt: TGTGCCAGCATCTTTAAAGGGGCCACCCCGAACACTGAAGCTTTCTTT; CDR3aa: CASIFKGATPNTEAFF
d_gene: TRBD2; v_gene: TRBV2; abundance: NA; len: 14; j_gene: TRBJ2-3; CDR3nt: TGTGCCAGCACACTAGCGGGCAGCACAGATACGCAGTATTTT; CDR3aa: CASTLAGSTDTQYF
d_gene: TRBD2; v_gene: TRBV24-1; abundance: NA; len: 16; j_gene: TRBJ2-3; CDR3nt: TGTGCCACCAGTGAACAGCGGGAGGCCAGCACAGATACGCAGTATTTT; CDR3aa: CATSEQREASTDTQYF
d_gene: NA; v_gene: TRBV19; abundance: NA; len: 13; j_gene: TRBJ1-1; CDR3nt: TGTGCCAGTAGTTTGGGAGTGAACACTGAAGCTTTCTTT; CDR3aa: CASSLGVNTEAFF
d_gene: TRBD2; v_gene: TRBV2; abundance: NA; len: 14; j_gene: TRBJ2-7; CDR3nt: TGTGCCAGCAGTGAAAGCGGGATCTCCTACGAGCAGTACTTC; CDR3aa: CASSESGISYEQYF
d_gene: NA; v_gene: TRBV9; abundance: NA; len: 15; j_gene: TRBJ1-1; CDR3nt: TGTGCCAGCAGCCCGGGGGGCAGATACAACACTGAAGCTTTCTTT; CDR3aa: CASSPGGRYNTEAFF
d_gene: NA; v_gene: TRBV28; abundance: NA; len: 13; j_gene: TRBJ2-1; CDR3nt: TGTGCCAGCAGTCACACCCCTAGCTCCGAGCAGTTCTTC; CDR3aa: CASSHTPSSEQFF
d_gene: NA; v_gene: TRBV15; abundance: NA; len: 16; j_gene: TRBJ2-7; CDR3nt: TGTGCCACCAGCGCGCAAACTCAACAGGTCCCGGGCGAGCAGTACTTC; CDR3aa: CATSAQTQQVPGEQYF
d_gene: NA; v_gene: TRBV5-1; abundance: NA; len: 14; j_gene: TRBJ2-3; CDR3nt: TGCGCCAGCAGCTTGTTCTTTCTCACAGATACGCAGTATTTT; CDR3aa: CASSLFFLTDTQYF
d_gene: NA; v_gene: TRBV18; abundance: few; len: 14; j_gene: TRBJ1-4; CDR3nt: TGTGCCAGCTCACTACAGTCAACTAATGAAAAACTGTTTTTT; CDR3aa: CASSLQSTNEKLFF
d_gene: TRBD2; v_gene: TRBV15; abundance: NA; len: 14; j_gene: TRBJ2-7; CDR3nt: TGTGCCACCAGTATGGGACTAGCGGGGGTCGAGCAGTACTTC; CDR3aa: CATSMGLAGVEQYF
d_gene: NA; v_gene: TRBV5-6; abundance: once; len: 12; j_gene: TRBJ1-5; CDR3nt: TGTGCCAGCAGCGCGATGAATCAGCCCCAGCATTTT; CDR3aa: CASSAMNQPQHF
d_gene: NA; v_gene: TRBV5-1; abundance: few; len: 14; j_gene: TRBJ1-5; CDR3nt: TGCGCCAGCAGTCCACAGGGCCTCAATCAGCCCCAGCATTTT; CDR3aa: CASSPQGLNQPQHF
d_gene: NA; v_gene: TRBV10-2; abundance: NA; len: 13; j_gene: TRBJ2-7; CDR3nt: TGCGCCAGCAGGTCCGACAGGATAGGTGAGCAGTACTTC; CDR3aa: CASRSDRIGEQYF
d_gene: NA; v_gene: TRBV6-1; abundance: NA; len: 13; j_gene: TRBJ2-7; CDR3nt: TGTGCCAGCAGTGAATGGGAGTCGCGGGAGCAGTACTTC; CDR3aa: CASSEWESREQYF
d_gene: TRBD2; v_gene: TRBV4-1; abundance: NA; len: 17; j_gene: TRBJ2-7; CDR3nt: TGCGCCAGCAGCCATGATATCCCGGGACTAGCGGGCTACGAGCAGTACTTC; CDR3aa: CASSHDIPGLAGYEQYF
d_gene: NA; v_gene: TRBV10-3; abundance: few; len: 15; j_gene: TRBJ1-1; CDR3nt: TGTGCCATCAGTGAGTGGGGACACTCGAACACTGAAGCTTTCTTT; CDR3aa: CAISEWGHSNTEAFF
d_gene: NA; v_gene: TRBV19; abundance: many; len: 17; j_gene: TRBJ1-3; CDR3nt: TGTGCCAGTAGTATAGAGTGGGCAGCCATACCTGGAAACACCATATATTTT; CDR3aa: CASSIEWAAIPGNTIYF
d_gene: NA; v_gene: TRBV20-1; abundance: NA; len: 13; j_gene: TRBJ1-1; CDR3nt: TGCAGTGCTAGTCTAGTGCGGGACACTGAAGCTTTCTTT; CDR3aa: CSASLVRDTEAFF
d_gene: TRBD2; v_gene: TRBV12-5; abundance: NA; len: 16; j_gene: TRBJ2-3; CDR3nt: TGTGCTAGTGGTTTGAGTAGCCTAGCGGACGCCGATACGCAGTATTTT; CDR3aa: CASGLSSLADADTQYF
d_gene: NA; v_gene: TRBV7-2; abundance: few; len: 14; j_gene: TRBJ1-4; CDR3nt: TGTGCCAGCAGCTTTCGGTGGGAGTCCGAAAAACTGTTTTTT; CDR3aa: CASSFRWESEKLFF
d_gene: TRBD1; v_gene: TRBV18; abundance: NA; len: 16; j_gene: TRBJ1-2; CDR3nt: TGTGCCAGCTCACCCGAGGGACAGGGGGCTAACTATGGCTACACCTTC; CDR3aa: CASSPEGQGANYGYTF
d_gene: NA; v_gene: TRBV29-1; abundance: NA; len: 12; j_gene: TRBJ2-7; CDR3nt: TGCAGCGTCCTCAGGGGAACCTACGAGCAGTACTTC; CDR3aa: CSVLRGTYEQYF
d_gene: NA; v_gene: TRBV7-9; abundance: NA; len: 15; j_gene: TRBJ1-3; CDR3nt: TGTGCCAGCAGCTTAGTGCGCCCTAATGGAAACACCATATATTTT; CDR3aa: CASSLVRPNGNTIYF
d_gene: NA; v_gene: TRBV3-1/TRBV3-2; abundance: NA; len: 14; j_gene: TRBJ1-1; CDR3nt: TGTGCCAGCAGCCAAGCCGGCGGGAACACTGAAGCTTTCTTT; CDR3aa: CASSQAGGNTEAFF
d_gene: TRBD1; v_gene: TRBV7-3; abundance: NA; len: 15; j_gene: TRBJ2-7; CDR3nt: TGTGCCAGCAGCCTCCGGACAGGTAGGACCTACGAGCAGTACTTC; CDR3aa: CASSLRTGRTYEQYF
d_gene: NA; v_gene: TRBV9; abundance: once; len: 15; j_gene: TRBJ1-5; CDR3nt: TGTGCCAGCAGCGTCGGGGGGAGAGGAGATCAGCCCCAGCATTTT; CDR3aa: CASSVGGRGDQPQHF
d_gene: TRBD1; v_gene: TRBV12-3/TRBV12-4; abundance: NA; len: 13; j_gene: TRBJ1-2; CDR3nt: TGTGCCAGCAGTTTACAGGGGGCTGAGGGCTACACCTTC; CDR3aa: CASSLQGAEGYTF
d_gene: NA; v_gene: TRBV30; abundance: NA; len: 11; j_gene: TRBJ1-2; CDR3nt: TGTGCCGGACAACTTCATTATGGCTACACCTTC; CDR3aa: CAGQLHYGYTF
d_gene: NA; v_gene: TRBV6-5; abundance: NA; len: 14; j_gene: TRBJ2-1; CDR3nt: TGTGCCAGCAGCGCGAGGGACTTCAACAATGAGCAGTTCTTC; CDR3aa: CASSARDFNNEQFF
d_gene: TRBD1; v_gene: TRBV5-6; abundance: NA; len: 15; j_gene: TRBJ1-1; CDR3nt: TGTGCCAGCAGCTTGTATCAGGGGGTCAACACTGAAGCTTTCTTT; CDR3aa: CASSLYQGVNTEAFF
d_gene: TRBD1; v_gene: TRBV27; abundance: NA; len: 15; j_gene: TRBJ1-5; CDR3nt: TGTGCCAGCAGTCCGCGGACAGGCCTAGATCAGCCCCAGCATTTT; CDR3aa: CASSPRTGLDQPQHF
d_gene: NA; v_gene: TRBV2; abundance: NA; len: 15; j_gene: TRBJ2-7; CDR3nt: TGTGCCAGCAGTGAAGCTGATGACTCCTCCTACGAGCAGTACTTC; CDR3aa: CASSEADDSSYEQYF
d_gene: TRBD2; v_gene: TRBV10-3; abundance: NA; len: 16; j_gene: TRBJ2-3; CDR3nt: TGTGCCATCAGTGAGGTTAGCGGGAGCCTCACAGATACGCAGTATTTT; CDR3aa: CAISEVSGSLTDTQYF
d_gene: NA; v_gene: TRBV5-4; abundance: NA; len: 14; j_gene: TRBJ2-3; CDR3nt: TGTGCCAGCAGCTTGGTCTACGGCACAGATACGCAGTATTTT; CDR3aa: CASSLVYGTDTQYF
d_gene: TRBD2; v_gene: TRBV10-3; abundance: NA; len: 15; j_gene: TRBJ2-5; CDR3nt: TGTGCCATCAGCCCGGGACTAGCGGGAGCAGAGACCCAGTACTTC; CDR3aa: CAISPGLAGAETQYF